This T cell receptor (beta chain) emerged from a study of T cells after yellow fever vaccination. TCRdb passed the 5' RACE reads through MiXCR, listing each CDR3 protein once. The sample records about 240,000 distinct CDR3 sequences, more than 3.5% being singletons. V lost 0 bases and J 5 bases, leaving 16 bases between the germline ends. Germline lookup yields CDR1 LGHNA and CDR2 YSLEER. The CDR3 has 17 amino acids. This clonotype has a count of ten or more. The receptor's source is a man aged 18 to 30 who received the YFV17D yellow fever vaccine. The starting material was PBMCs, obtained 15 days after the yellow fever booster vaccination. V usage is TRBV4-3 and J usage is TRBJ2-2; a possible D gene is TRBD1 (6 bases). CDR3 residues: CASSQDIRWGRTGELFF. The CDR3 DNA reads TGCGCCAGCAGCCAAGATATTCGGTGGGGGCGGACCGGGGAGCTGTTTTTT.